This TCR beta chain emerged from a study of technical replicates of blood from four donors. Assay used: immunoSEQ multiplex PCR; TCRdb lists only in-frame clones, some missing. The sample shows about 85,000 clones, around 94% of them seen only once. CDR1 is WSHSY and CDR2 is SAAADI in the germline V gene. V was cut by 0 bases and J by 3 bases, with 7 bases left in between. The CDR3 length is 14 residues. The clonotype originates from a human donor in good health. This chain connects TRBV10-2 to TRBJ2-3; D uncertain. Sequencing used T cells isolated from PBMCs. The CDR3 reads CASSESRWTDTQYF. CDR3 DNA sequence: TGCGCCAGCAGTGAGTCGAGGTGGACAGATACGCAGTATTTT.